The T cell receptor beta chain under discussion was sequenced for a study of OX40 agonist ivuxolimab in advanced cancers. Study-level information: Hepatocellular carcinoma, melanoma, renal cell or head and neck cancer was diagnosed in the dose-escalation patients. Study-wide results and caveats: Expanded clones tended on average to be more numerous among CD8+ T cells than CD4+. No antigen was identified for the clonally expanded peripheral T cells.

A note on this clone: Its target is not known.

Some clones are missing from TCRdb's copy, which holds only in-frame ones; the method was immunoSEQ multiplex PCR. This table has about 42,000 clones, approximately 75% appearing once. The CDR3 extends over 14 amino acids. The ends were cut back, 4 bases at V and 8 bases at J, with 17 bases in the middle. CDR1 SGHRS and CDR2 YFSETQ come from the germline V gene. The sequence came from an adult with an advanced solid tumor such as melanoma, head and neck, liver or kidney cancer. The source material was CD4+ or CD8+ T cells sorted from blood, sampled in a trial of the OX40 agonist ivuxolimab. The chain links TRBV5-1 to TRBJ2-3; D may match TRBD1 or TRBD2 (5 bases each). The CDR3 reads CASSVGTQQGTQYF. CDR3 nucleotide sequence: TGCGCCAGCAGCGTCGGGACCCAGCAGGGTACGCAGTATTTT.